The clone carrying this T cell receptor (beta chain) was counted only a few times. Per the germline V gene, CDR1 is SQVTM and CDR2 is ANQGSEA. The CDR3 length is 15 residues. V trimming: 3 bases; J trimming: 0 bases; junction bases outside the gene matches: 4. These data are taken from a study of human T cells and chemical hapten exposure. Time point in this sample: patch test 1, 2 weeks after DPC sensitization. Treatment reported: therapeutic diphenylcyclopropenone sensitization with weekly scalp DPC. A single record per CDR3 protein comes from TCRdb applying MiXCR to the RACE reads. The sample yields fewer than 100,000 distinct CDR3 sequences, approximately 12% seen once.

The material sequenced was whole blood, taken in connection with sensitization to the hapten diphenylcyclopropenone (DPC). The TCR sequence derives from a woman aged 60 to 75 with alopecia areata. Some clones in this sample may be carry-over from other donors' samples. The rearrangement joins TRBV29-1 to TRBJ2-1, with 8 bases aligning to TRBD2. The CDR3 here is CSVDRRGDSYNEQFF. The CDR3, as DNA: TGCAGCGTTGATAGGCGGGGGGACTCCTACAATGAGCAGTTCTTC.